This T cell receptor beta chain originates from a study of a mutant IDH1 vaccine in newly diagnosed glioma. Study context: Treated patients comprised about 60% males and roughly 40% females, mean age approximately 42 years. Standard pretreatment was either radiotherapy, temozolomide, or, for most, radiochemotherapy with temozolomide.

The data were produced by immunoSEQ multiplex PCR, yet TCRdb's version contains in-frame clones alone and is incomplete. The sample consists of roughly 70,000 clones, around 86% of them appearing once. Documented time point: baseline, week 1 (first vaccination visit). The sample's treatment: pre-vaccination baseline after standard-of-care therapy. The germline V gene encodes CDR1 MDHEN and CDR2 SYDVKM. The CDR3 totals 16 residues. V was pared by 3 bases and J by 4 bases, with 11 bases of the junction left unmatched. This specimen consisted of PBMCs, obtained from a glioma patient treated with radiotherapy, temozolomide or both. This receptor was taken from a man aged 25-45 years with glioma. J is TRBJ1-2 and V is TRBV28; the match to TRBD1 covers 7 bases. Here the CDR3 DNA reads TGTGCCAGCAGTTTCCACATTAGTGGGGACAGCTATGGCTACACCTTC. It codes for CASSFHISGDSYGYTF.